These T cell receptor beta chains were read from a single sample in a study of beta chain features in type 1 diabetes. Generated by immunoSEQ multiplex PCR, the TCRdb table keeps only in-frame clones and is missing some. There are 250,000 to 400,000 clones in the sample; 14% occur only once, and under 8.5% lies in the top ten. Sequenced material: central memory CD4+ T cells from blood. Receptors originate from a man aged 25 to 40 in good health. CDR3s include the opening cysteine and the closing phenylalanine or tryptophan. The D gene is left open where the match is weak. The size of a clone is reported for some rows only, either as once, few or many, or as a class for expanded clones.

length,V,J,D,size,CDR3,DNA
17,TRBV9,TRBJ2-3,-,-,CASSLQTGLVSTDTQYF,TGTGCCAGCAGCTTACAGACAGGCCTGGTTAGCACAGATACGCAGTATTTT
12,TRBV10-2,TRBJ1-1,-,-,CASRDKNTEAFF,TGCGCCAGCAGGGACAAGAACACTGAAGCTTTCTTT
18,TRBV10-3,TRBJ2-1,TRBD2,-,CAISERTSGPSSYNEQFF,TGTGCCATCAGTGAACGGACTAGCGGTCCTAGCTCCTACAATGAGCAGTTCTTC
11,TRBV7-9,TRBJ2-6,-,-,CAGSGANVLTF,TGTGCCGGGTCTGGGGCCAACGTCCTGACTTTC
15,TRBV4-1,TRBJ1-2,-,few,CASSPSGILGYGYTF,TGCGCCAGCAGCCCTTCAGGGATCCTCGGCTATGGCTACACCTTC
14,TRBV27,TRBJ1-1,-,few,CASSLGFWNTEAFF,TGTGCCAGCAGTTTGGGGTTTTGGAACACTGAAGCTTTCTTT
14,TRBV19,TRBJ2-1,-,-,CASSPSSGYNEQFF,TGTGCCAGTAGTCCCAGTTCAGGTTACAATGAGCAGTTCTTC
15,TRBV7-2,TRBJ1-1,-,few,CASSLEGSPNTEAFF,TGTGCCAGCAGCTTAGAAGGCAGCCCGAACACTGAAGCTTTCTTT
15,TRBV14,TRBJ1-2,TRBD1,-,CASSQSRTGVVDYTF,TGTGCCAGCAGCCAATCCCGGACAGGGGTAGTAGATTACACCTTC
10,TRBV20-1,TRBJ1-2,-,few,CSAKGYGYTF,TGCAGTGCTAAAGGCTATGGCTACACCTTC
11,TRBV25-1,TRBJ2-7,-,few,CASSNYYEQYF,TGTGCCAGCAGCAATTACTACGAGCAGTACTTC
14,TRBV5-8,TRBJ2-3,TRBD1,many,CASSSDRVADTQYF,TGTGCCAGCAGCTCGGACAGGGTAGCAGATACGCAGTATTTT
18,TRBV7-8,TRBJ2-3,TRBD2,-,CASSLGISTSGGTDTQYF,TGTGCCAGCAGCTTAGGGATAAGTACTAGCGGGGGCACAGATACGCAGTATTTT
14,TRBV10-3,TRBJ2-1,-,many,CAISEGAGYNEQFF,TGTGCCATCAGTGAAGGGGCTGGTTACAATGAGCAGTTCTTC
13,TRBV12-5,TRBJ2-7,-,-,CASRQDLSYEQYF,TGTGCTAGCAGACAGGACCTCTCCTACGAGCAGTACTTC
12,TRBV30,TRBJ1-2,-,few,CAWSPMQRIYTF,TGTGCCTGGAGCCCGATGCAGAGGATCTACACCTTC
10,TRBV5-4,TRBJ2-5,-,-,CASSLGPLYF,TGTGCCAGCAGCTTGGGACCTTTGTACTTC
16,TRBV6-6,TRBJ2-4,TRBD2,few,CASSSQAGEGKNIQYF,TGTGCCAGCAGTTCTCAAGCGGGGGAAGGCAAAAACATTCAGTACTTC
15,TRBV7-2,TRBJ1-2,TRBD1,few,CASSLSSGGRYGYTF,TGTGCCAGCAGCTTGAGTTCAGGGGGACGCTATGGCTACACCTTC
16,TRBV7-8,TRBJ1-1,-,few,CASSPLNGQMNTEAFF,TGTGCCAGCAGCCCCTTGAACGGACAGATGAACACTGAAGCTTTCTTT
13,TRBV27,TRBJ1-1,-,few,CASSLMANTEAFF,TGTGCCAGCAGTTTGATGGCGAACACTGAAGCTTTCTTT
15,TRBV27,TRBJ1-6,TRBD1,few,CASSGNSRGRESLHF,TGTGCCAGCAGTGGGAACTCCAGGGGGCGTGAATCCCTCCACTTT
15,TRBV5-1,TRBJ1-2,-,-,CASSLQVGGDSGYTF,TGCGCCAGCAGCTTGCAGGTGGGCGGGGACTCTGGCTACACCTTC
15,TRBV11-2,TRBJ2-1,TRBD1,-,CASSNRDRLHNEQFF,TGTGCCAGCAGCAACCGGGACAGGCTTCACAATGAGCAGTTCTTC
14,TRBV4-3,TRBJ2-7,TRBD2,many,CASSQATSAAEQYF,TGCGCCAGCAGCCAAGCGACTAGCGCAGCCGAGCAGTACTTC
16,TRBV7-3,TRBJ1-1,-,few,CASSLALGALNTEAFF,TGTGCCAGCAGCTTAGCTTTAGGGGCTCTGAACACTGAAGCTTTCTTT
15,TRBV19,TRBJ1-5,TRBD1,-,CASNPRQGAGWPQHF,TGTGCCAGTAACCCGAGACAGGGGGCTGGTTGGCCCCAGCATTTT
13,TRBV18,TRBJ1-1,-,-,CASSPTGNTEAFF,TGTGCCAGCTCACCAACAGGGAACACTGAAGCTTTCTTT
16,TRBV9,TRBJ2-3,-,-,CASSVDLGVGADTQYF,TGTGCCAGCAGCGTAGATCTAGGGGTGGGCGCAGATACGCAGTATTTT
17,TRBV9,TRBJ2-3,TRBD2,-,CASSPQGSGRLADTQYF,TGTGCCAGCAGCCCACAGGGTAGCGGGAGACTTGCAGATACGCAGTATTTT
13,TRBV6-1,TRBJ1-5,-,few,CASSENRDQPQHF,TGTGCCAGCAGTGAAAATAGGGATCAGCCCCAGCATTTT
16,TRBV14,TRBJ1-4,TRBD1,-,CASSQNRGATNEKLFF,TGTGCCAGCAGCCAAAACAGGGGTGCAACTAATGAAAAACTGTTTTTT
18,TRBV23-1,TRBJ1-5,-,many,CASSQLSLVGDGNQPQHF,TGCGCCAGCAGTCAACTGAGCTTAGTAGGCGACGGCAATCAGCCCCAGCATTTT
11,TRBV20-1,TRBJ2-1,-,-,CSARDVNEQFF,TGCAGTGCTCGGGACGTTAATGAGCAGTTCTTC
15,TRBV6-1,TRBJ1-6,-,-,CASSANRAGNSPLHF,TGTGCCAGCAGTGCTAACAGGGCGGGTAATTCACCCCTCCACTTT
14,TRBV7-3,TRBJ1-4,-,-,CASSFRGSNEKLFF,TGTGCCAGCAGCTTCCGGGGGAGTAATGAAAAACTGTTTTTT
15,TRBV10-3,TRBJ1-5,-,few,CAISQHGQQNQPQHF,TGTGCCATCAGCCAACACGGACAGCAAAATCAGCCCCAGCATTTT